The clone carrying this T cell receptor beta chain has only a few counts. Its antigen is unknown. This specimen belongs to a study of T cell responses to AZD1222 COVID-19 vaccine. Turning to the study itself: Pooled in the analysis were second doses at about 4 or about 12 weeks. The study, taken as a whole, reports: Researchers took repertoire samples only after the peak T cell response had come. It should be noted that donors were predominantly white British and more often female, and clonal diversity was possibly underestimated. With two AZD1222 doses given, Spike-specific TCR breadth and depth both rose.

Assay: immunoSEQ multiplex PCR; the TCRdb copy retains only in-frame clones and omits some. The sample lists 150,000 or so clones; over 75% were seen once. This receptor was obtained from an adult in good health. The specimen comprised peripheral blood, sampled on day 0 of AZD1222 vaccination.

CDR3: CASSEAFLANTEAFF. The CDR3 DNA reads TGTGCCAGCAGTGAAGCGTTTTTGGCGAACACTGAAGCTTTCTTT. The genes are TRBV6-1 and TRBJ1-1; D is undetermined. V was shortened by 0 bases and J by 1 base, with 9 bases between the two germline ends. The germline V gene has CDR1 MNHNS and CDR2 SASEGT. The CDR3 totals 15 residues.